This T cell receptor (beta chain) is drawn from a study of a mutant IDH1 vaccine in newly diagnosed glioma (dated by TCRdb to 2020 to 2022). The study in broad terms: Patients received eight vaccinations in weeks 1, 3, 5, 7, 11, 15, 19 and 23, corresponding to visits V03 through V10. Before enrollment, most patients had been given radiochemotherapy with temozolomide as standard therapy, while the rest had received either radiotherapy alone or temozolomide alone. Peripheral blood was collected at six visits: V03 (baseline), V05, V07, V10, V12 and V13. For exploratory analyses, longitudinal TCRB deep sequencing was carried out in some 25 treated patients wherever samples were available. The roughly 33 treated patients were around 62% male and roughly 40% female, with a mean age of roughly 42 years. Vaccination began 4-6 weeks after radiotherapy alone, or alongside temozolomide cycles in the chemotherapy-containing groups.

Remarks on this clone: Its antigen specificity is not known. Nothing much larger sits one base from this clone, and base qualities are not available.

What the time point label conveys for this sample: week 11, during vaccination. Each vaccine dose, consisting of 300 ug of a 20-mer mutant IDH1 peptide in Montanide, was administered subcutaneously with topical imiquimod. Donors had newly diagnosed WHO grade 3 or 4 IDH1-mutant astrocytomas with loss of nuclear ATRX. The samples were drawn from NOA16, a multicentre, single-arm, open-label phase I trial in Germany that tested a mutant IDH1 peptide vaccine in humans for the first time. Genomic DNA for TCRB sequencing was extracted from EDTA blood using the DNeasy Blood and Tissue Kit. Overall results and qualifications from the work: PBMC samples for TCRB deep sequencing were selected based on availability. Immune responses induced by the vaccine were seen in approximately 92% of patients across multiple MHC alleles. The authors stated that sample limitations prevented analyses of patient blood samples from being reproduced. Pseudoprogression seemed to be unrelated to changes in the top peripheral T cell clonotypes found by TCRB sequencing.

The library was prepared using the immunoSEQ multiplex PCR assay. Following the manufacturer's protocol, the hsTCRB Kit was used to amplify rearranged TCR beta chain sequences. An Illumina MiSeq was used to sequence the TCRB libraries. In the original analysis: The proprietary platform of the kit vendor was used for demultiplexing, trimming and gene mapping. TCRdb retrieved this table from immuneACCESS and kept in-frame rearrangements only. Not all clones are present; in checked studies, unresolved V genes account for under half, and no reason is known for the remainder. Clonal size and the V and J genes are those of that table, whereas D and trimming came from the DNA. The table for this sample lists about 52,000 clones; about 91% of them were counted only once. Together, the top ten hold 2% to 2.5% of the sample. CDR3 length: 15 amino acids, cysteine to phenylalanine. The kept DNA is CDR3 alone, 45 bases in frame from the first base. According to the germline V gene, CDR1 reads SGDLS and CDR2 reads YYNGEE. V is cut by 4 bases and J by 6 bases, and the space between the germline ends is 17 bases.

This receptor chain uses TRBV9 and TRBJ2-1; the D segment may tentatively be TRBD1 or TRBD2, each giving 6 matched bases. This sequence originates from a man aged 50-60 years with glioma. The sequencing used PBMCs, collected from a glioma patient whose treatment included an IDH1 peptide vaccine. CDR3 protein: CASSLGHRGGNEQFF. Read as DNA, the sequence is TGTGCCAGCAGCTTGGGACATAGGGGAGGCAATGAGCAGTTCTTC.